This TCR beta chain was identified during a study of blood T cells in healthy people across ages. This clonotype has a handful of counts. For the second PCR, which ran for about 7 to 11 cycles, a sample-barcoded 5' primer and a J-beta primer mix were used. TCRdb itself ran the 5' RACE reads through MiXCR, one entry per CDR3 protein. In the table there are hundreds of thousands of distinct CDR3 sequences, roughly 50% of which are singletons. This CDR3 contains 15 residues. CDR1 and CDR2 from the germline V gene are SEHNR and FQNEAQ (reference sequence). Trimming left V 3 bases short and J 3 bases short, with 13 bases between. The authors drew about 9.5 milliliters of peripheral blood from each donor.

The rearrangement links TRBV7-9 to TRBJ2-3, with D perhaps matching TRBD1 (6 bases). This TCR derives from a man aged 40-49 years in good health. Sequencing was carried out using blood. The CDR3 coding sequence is TGTGCCAGCAGCTTGTCGCAGGGGTTTACAGATACGCAGTATTTT. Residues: CASSLSQGFTDTQYF.